This TCR beta chain was recovered during a study of blood T cell repertoires in COVID-19 (dated by TCRdb to 2018 to 2020). For the wider study: Samples from collaborators originated in the United States, Italy and Spain and spanned both the acute and convalescent phases of COVID-19. The material from the prospective study consisted of cDNA or gDNA derived from T cells, B-cell-depleted T cells, or PBMCs. Subjects who had been exposed to COVID-19, were actively infected with it, or had recovered from it provided the deeply sampled blood TCRbeta repertoires that made up the dataset. The repertoires were released in a freely available public database meant as a resource for research on the immune response to SARS-CoV-2. Samples came from the ongoing ImmuneRACE study (first 160 participants) plus 1,254 subjects from 6 global collaborators. Sample metadata almost always included a de-identified subject ID, COVID-19 status, age in years and sex. HLA class I and class II types, where available, came from metadata supplied by the sample provider rather than from assay-based typing. Findings and caveats that apply to the study as a whole: Clinical and demographic metadata were provided uncurated, with the amount varying by source and participant.

TCRbeta CDR3 regions were amplified from genomic DNA by means of the immunoSEQ Assay, a bias-controlled multiplex PCR. In the original analysis: Within the assay, amplification of reference gene primers was used to estimate how many nucleated cells each sample contained. Sequence reads were collapsed and filtered to measure the absolute abundance of every unique TCRbeta CDR3 rearrangement. For each sample, productive Simpson clonality was calculated by taking the square root of Simpson's diversity index across productive rearrangements. TCRdb provides this immuneACCESS table in a form limited to in-frame rearrangements. Some clones are lacking; in checked studies, under half of them reflect an unresolved V gene, and why the rest are absent is not known. V, J and clone size are those of that table, while D and trimming were read from the DNA. Across this sample there are a few hundred thousand clones, with around 85% seen only once. Around 3.4% of the sample is taken by the ten largest.

From its cysteine to its phenylalanine, the CDR3 spans 14 amino acids. Only the CDR3 DNA stays, 42 bases, in frame from base 1. From the germline V gene, CDR1 is SGHRS and CDR2 is YFSETQ. From V the trimming removes 3 bases and from J it removes 2 bases, while the gene matches leave 1 base of the junction unaccounted for. Whole blood was collected in K2EDTA tubes by collaborating institutions according to the institutions' own protocols. For TCRbeta analysis, collaborators shipped samples as frozen whole blood, isolated PBMCs, or DNA extracted from either of those sample types. Note on this clone: The target of this receptor is not known. Base qualities were left out, and no much larger clone turns up one base away. Other DNA sequences in the same sample also yield this CDR3.

The TCR sequence derives from a woman younger than 30 with acute or convalescent COVID-19. The chain joins TRBV5-1 to TRBJ1-2; 10 bases in the middle match TRBD1. Sample: peripheral blood. The CDR3 reads as follows: CASSWGQGNYGYTF. The sequence in DNA is TGCGCCAGCAGCTGGGGACAGGGGAACTATGGCTACACCTTC.